Below are 16 T cell receptor beta chains sequenced from a single sample in a study of blood T cell repertoires in COVID-19. Profiling relied on immunoSEQ multiplex PCR, and the TCRdb table lists in-frame clones only, not all of them. The profile shows more than 90,000 clones, around 85% of them singletons. Sequenced material: peripheral blood. These receptors were taken from a man at least 80 years old with acute or convalescent COVID-19.

This chain joins TRBV19 and TRBJ2-5; 8 nucleotides align to TRBD1. CDR1 LNHDA and CDR2 SQIVND come from the germline V gene (reference sequence). V trimming: 6 bases; J trimming: 5 bases; junction bases outside the gene matches: 5. The CDR3 has 13 residues. CDR3 DNA sequence: TGTGCCAGTAGCTCGGGACAGGCGGAGACCCAGTACTTC. Amino acid sequence: CASSSGQAETQYF.

The chain couples TRBV28 to TRBJ1-4, with a possible D match to TRBD1 (6 bases). Per germline, CDR1 MDHEN and CDR2 SYDVKM. The ends were cut back, 5 bases at V and 5 bases at J, with 18 bases in the middle. The CDR3 runs 16 residues. CDR3 protein: CASSTPGGQQNEKLFF. The CDR3 nucleotides are TGTGCCAGCAGTACACCCGGAGGACAGCAAAATGAAAAACTGTTTTTT.

The rearrangement uses TRBV7-9 and TRBJ2-3, with 7 bases that match TRBD2. Germline V gene data show CDR1 as SEHNR and CDR2 as FQNEAQ (reference sequence). With 5 bases clipped from V and 2 bases from J, the junction kept 13 bases outside the gene matches. CDR3 length equals 17 residues. CDR3: CASSPTGGRGNTDTQYF. The CDR3 nucleotides are TGTGCCAGCAGCCCCACGGGAGGTCGGGGCAACACAGATACGCAGTATTTT.

The J gene is TRBJ2-3, the V gene TRBV19, with D hard to call. The CDR3 is 13 residues long. Germline-derived CDR1 and CDR2 are LNHDA and SQIVND (reference sequence). Trimming removed 10 bases from V and 0 bases from J, with 11 bases in between. In DNA, the CDR3 is TGTGCCACTGGGCAGGCTAGCACAGATACGCAGTATTTT. This codes for CATGQASTDTQYF.

The chain joins TRBV14 to TRBJ2-4; 9 bases match TRBD1. The CDR3 consists of 13 residues. Germline values: CDR1 SGHDN, CDR2 FVKESK. Trimming removed 4 bases from V and 7 bases from J; junction bases left unmatched: 2. CDR3 amino acids: CASSRTGENIQYF. CDR3 DNA: TGTGCCAGCAGCCGGACAGGGGAGAACATTCAGTACTTC.

The gene calls are TRBV18 and TRBJ2-5, with D possibly matching TRBD1 (6 bases). Per the germline V gene, CDR1 is KGHSH and CDR2 is LQKENI. The CDR3 has 17 amino acids. V lost 1 base and J 4 bases, leaving 19 bases between the germline ends. The CDR3 coding sequence is TGTGCCAGCTCACCACGCATAGCAGGGACATGGGGAGAGACCCAGTACTTC. Amino acid sequence: CASSPRIAGTWGETQYF.

This clone is a singleton in its sample. The rearrangement links TRBV18 to TRBJ2-7, with TRBD1 matching over 8 bases. Germline values: CDR1 KGHSH, CDR2 LQKENI. This CDR3 comprises 16 residues. With V trimmed by 4 bases and J by 1 base, 9 bases remained unmatched. The CDR3 spells CASSLRPGTGSYEQYF. CDR3 DNA sequence: TGTGCCAGCTCACTTCGACCCGGGACAGGATCCTACGAGCAGTACTTC.

J is TRBJ2-6 and V is TRBV7-9; a possible D gene is TRBD2 (5 bases). CDR3 length equals 17 residues. Trimming removed 2 bases at V and 1 base at J, with 12 bases between. Germline V CDR1 and CDR2: SEHNR, FQNEAQ (reference sequence). CDR3: CASSLLGGPSGANVLTF. In DNA, the CDR3 is TGTGCCAGCAGCTTACTGGGCGGGCCTTCTGGGGCCAACGTCCTGACTTTC.

The CDR3 spells CASSLGGGLNSPLHF. CDR3 coding DNA: TGTGCCAGCAGCTTGGGTGGGGGGTTAAATTCACCCCTCCACTTT. V usage is TRBV5-4 and J usage is TRBJ1-6; possibly TRBD1 for D (5 bases). CDR1 is SGHNT, CDR2 YYREEE, per germline (reference sequence). CDR3 size: 15 residues. V gave up 0 bases and J gave up 7 bases, with 11 bases separating them.

The chain is built from TRBV28 and TRBJ2-1; 8 nucleotides align to TRBD2. J lost 0 bases, V lost 3 bases, and 4 bases had no gene match. The CDR3 consists of 16 residues. The germline V gene has CDR1 MDHEN and CDR2 SYDVKM. CDR3 loop: CASSFRSGSSYNEQFF. The CDR3 DNA follows: TGTGCCAGCAGTTTTCGGAGCGGGAGCTCCTACAATGAGCAGTTCTTC.

This clone was found a few times. The genes are TRBV11-3 and TRBJ2-3, with TRBD2 matching over 10 bases. The V and J ends lost 5 bases and 3 bases, in that order; junction bases with no gene match: 8. The CDR3 totals 16 residues. Germline CDR1 SGHNT, CDR2 YENEEA. The CDR3 loop is CASSQTSGGVTDTQYF. CDR3 sequence (DNA): TGTGCCAGCAGCCAGACGAGCGGGGGGGTAACAGATACGCAGTATTTT. The variable domain in full, completed from reference TRBV11-3 and TRBJ2-3, reads EAGVVQSPRYKIIEKKQPVAFWCNPISGHNTLYWYLQNLGQGPELLIRYENEEAVDDSQLPKDRFSAERLKGVDSTLKIQPAELGDSAVYLCASSQTSGGVTDTQYFGPGTRLTVL.

The rearrangement uses TRBV6-6 and TRBJ2-7; D perhaps matches TRBD2 (5 bases). The germline V and J ends were trimmed by 2 bases and 3 bases, with 8 bases remaining between them. This CDR3 region has 13 residues. Germline CDR1 MNHNY, CDR2 SVGAGI (reference sequence). The CDR3 protein is CASSYLRGYEQYF. CDR3 nucleotide sequence: TGTGCCAGCAGTTACCTCCGGGGCTACGAGCAGTACTTC.

The CDR3 DNA reads TGTGCCAGCAGCTTAGAAGGAGGGCCCGGGGCCAACGTCCTGACTTTC. Translated: CASSLEGGPGANVLTF. The chain links TRBV11-1 to TRBJ2-6; D is perhaps TRBD2 (6 bases). CDR1 and CDR2 from the germline V gene are SGHAT and FQDESV (reference sequence). The CDR3 contains 16 residues. V shed 1 base and J shed 4 bases, with 11 bases lying between them.

The V call is TRBV5-4, the J call TRBJ2-7, with a tentative D call TRBD2 (5 bases). With 2 bases removed from V and 2 bases from J, the gap between germline ends came to 14 bases. Germline V CDR1 and CDR2: SGHNT, YYREEE (reference sequence). The CDR3 contains 15 residues. The DNA of the CDR3 is TGTGCCAGCAGCTTTGGTTTTACGGAGGCCTACGAGCAGTACTTC. Protein: CASSFGFTEAYEQYF.

The chain is built from TRBV19 and TRBJ2-4, with 11 bases that match TRBD1. Germline CDR1 reads LNHDA; CDR2 reads SQIVND (reference sequence). This CDR3 contains 16 residues. V lost 4 bases and J lost 3; bases outside the gene matches: 5. CDR3 amino acids: CASSNPGQGVKNIQYF. The CDR3 DNA is TGTGCCAGTAGTAACCCGGGACAGGGGGTCAAAAACATTCAGTACTTC.

This chain connects TRBV13 to TRBJ2-7, with 9 bases lining up with TRBD2. V lost 4 bases and J lost 4; bases outside the gene matches: 8. CDR1 PRHDT and CDR2 FYEKMQ come from the germline V gene (reference sequence). This CDR3 region has 15 residues. CDR3 sequence reads: CASSYRSGRGYEQYF. The CDR3 nucleotides read TGTGCCAGCAGCTACCGTAGCGGGAGAGGGTACGAGCAGTACTTC.